A selection of T cell receptor beta chains follows, all from one sample in a study of blood T cell repertoires in COVID-19. Profiling relied on immunoSEQ multiplex PCR, and the TCRdb table lists in-frame clones only, not all of them. This table has approximately 170,000 clones, roughly 78% appearing once. Material for sequencing was PBMCs or T cells enriched from blood (not recorded which). Receptor source: a woman in her seventies in a cohort exposed to, infected with or recovered from COVID-19 (not recorded which). Each CDR3 is given with its conserved first and last residue. Fields, in order: clone size, V gene, J gene, D gene, CDR3 DNA, CDR3 protein. D genes are given only for firm matches. Part of the rows lack a size; the others show once, few, many or a class for expanded clones.

clone_size: NA; v_call: TRBV18; j_call: TRBJ2-6; d_call: NA; cdr3_nt: TGTGCCAGCTCACCACCCGCTGGGGCCAACGTCCTGACTTTC; cdr3_aa: CASSPPAGANVLTF
clone_size: once; v_call: TRBV6-1; j_call: TRBJ2-5; d_call: NA; cdr3_nt: TGTGCCAGCAGTGAAGCTAGGAGGGACCACCAAGAGACCCAGTACTTC; cdr3_aa: CASSEARRDHQETQYF
clone_size: NA; v_call: TRBV6-5; j_call: TRBJ2-7; d_call: NA; cdr3_nt: TGTGCCAGCAGTTACGCCGGGGAAACCTACGAGCAGTACTTC; cdr3_aa: CASSYAGETYEQYF
clone_size: NA; v_call: TRBV2; j_call: TRBJ2-3; d_call: NA; cdr3_nt: TGTGCCAGCAGTGATTGGGCAGCTAGCACAGATACGCAGTATTTT; cdr3_aa: CASSDWAASTDTQYF
clone_size: NA; v_call: TRBV4-2; j_call: TRBJ2-5; d_call: TRBD1; cdr3_nt: TGTGCCAGCAGCCAAGACGGGACAGGGGGCCAACAGACCCAGTACTTC; cdr3_aa: CASSQDGTGGQQTQYF
clone_size: NA; v_call: TRBV19; j_call: TRBJ1-2; d_call: TRBD1; cdr3_nt: TGTGCCAGTAGTCGGGACCGACAGGGGCCTAGGGGTGGCTACACCTTC; cdr3_aa: CASSRDRQGPRGGYTF
clone_size: NA; v_call: TRBV14; j_call: TRBJ1-5; d_call: NA; cdr3_nt: TGTGCCAGCAGCCACAAACTCGCAGGTCGGCCCCAGCATTTT; cdr3_aa: CASSHKLAGRPQHF
clone_size: NA; v_call: TRBV10-1; j_call: TRBJ2-7; d_call: NA; cdr3_nt: TGCGCCACCCAACGGGACTCAACCTACGAGCAGTACTTC; cdr3_aa: CATQRDSTYEQYF
clone_size: NA; v_call: TRBV28; j_call: TRBJ1-2; d_call: TRBD1; cdr3_nt: TGTGCCAGCATTCCCCGGGACGGGACAGGCAGGGCTCCCTATGGCTACACCTTC; cdr3_aa: CASIPRDGTGRAPYGYTF
clone_size: NA; v_call: TRBV29-1; j_call: TRBJ2-1; d_call: TRBD2; cdr3_nt: TGCAGCGTTGAAAAACTAGCGGGTAATTACAATGAGCAGTTCTTC; cdr3_aa: CSVEKLAGNYNEQFF
clone_size: NA; v_call: TRBV27; j_call: TRBJ2-7; d_call: NA; cdr3_nt: TGTGCCAGCAGTCCCTCCTTAGCGGACCACTCCTACGAGCAGTACTTC; cdr3_aa: CASSPSLADHSYEQYF
clone_size: NA; v_call: TRBV2; j_call: TRBJ2-7; d_call: TRBD2; cdr3_nt: TGTGCCAGCAGGGCAGGGACTAGCGGTACGAGGCAGTACTTC; cdr3_aa: CASRAGTSGTRQYF
clone_size: NA; v_call: TRBV7-3; j_call: TRBJ2-7; d_call: NA; cdr3_nt: TGTGCCAGCAGCTTATGGGCAGGGGCTGTGTACGAGCAGTACTTC; cdr3_aa: CASSLWAGAVYEQYF
clone_size: NA; v_call: TRBV28; j_call: TRBJ1-2; d_call: NA; cdr3_nt: TGTGCTCCTTCCTATGGCTACACCTTC; cdr3_aa: CAPSYGYTF
clone_size: NA; v_call: TRBV19; j_call: TRBJ2-7; d_call: TRBD2; cdr3_nt: TGTGCCAGTAGTATAATAGCGGGAGCCTTCTACGAGCAGTACTTC; cdr3_aa: CASSIIAGAFYEQYF
clone_size: NA; v_call: TRBV7-2; j_call: TRBJ2-6; d_call: NA; cdr3_nt: TGTGCCAGCATGGGAGTGGCCACTGGGGCCAACGTCCTGACTTTC; cdr3_aa: CASMGVATGANVLTF
clone_size: NA; v_call: TRBV30; j_call: TRBJ1-2; d_call: TRBD1; cdr3_nt: TGTGCCTGGAGTTTACAGGGGGATGGAGGCTACACCTTC; cdr3_aa: CAWSLQGDGGYTF
clone_size: NA; v_call: TRBV7-9; j_call: TRBJ2-1; d_call: TRBD1; cdr3_nt: TGTGCCAGCAGCCTTATGGAGACAGGGGGCAATGAGCAGTTCTTC; cdr3_aa: CASSLMETGGNEQFF
clone_size: few; v_call: TRBV27; j_call: TRBJ1-5; d_call: NA; cdr3_nt: TGTGCCAGCAGTTTTGCGGCGGGCAATCAGCCCCAGCATTTT; cdr3_aa: CASSFAAGNQPQHF
clone_size: NA; v_call: TRBV2; j_call: TRBJ2-3; d_call: TRBD1; cdr3_nt: TGTGCCAGCAGTGCCCAGGGGGCTAGAGATACGCAGTATTTT; cdr3_aa: CASSAQGARDTQYF
clone_size: NA; v_call: TRBV7-8; j_call: TRBJ2-7; d_call: TRBD2; cdr3_nt: TGTGCCAGCAGCTTAGCGGGAGGGTATTACGAGCAGTACTTC; cdr3_aa: CASSLAGGYYEQYF
clone_size: NA; v_call: TRBV18; j_call: TRBJ1-4; d_call: NA; cdr3_nt: TGTGCCAGCTCGCCGACAGGAATCAATGAAAAACTGTTTTTT; cdr3_aa: CASSPTGINEKLFF
clone_size: NA; v_call: TRBV9; j_call: TRBJ2-7; d_call: TRBD1; cdr3_nt: TGTGCCAGCAGCCCTATGGGACAGCTCTACGAGCAGTACTTC; cdr3_aa: CASSPMGQLYEQYF
clone_size: NA; v_call: TRBV4-1; j_call: TRBJ2-3; d_call: NA; cdr3_nt: TGCGCCAGCAGCCACCCACCCAACAGGGTTGGAGGTACAGATACGCAGTATTTT; cdr3_aa: CASSHPPNRVGGTDTQYF
clone_size: once; v_call: TRBV7-2; j_call: TRBJ1-2; d_call: NA; cdr3_nt: TGTGCCAGCAGCGCGAGGCTCTATGGCTACACCTTC; cdr3_aa: CASSARLYGYTF
clone_size: NA; v_call: TRBV18; j_call: TRBJ1-3; d_call: TRBD1; cdr3_nt: TGTGCCAGCTCACCATCAGGGGGATCCAGCACCATATATTTT; cdr3_aa: CASSPSGGSSTIYF
clone_size: NA; v_call: TRBV6-5; j_call: TRBJ1-3; d_call: NA; cdr3_nt: TGTGCCAGCAGCCCCAGAACCACAGCAGGAAACACCATATATTTT; cdr3_aa: CASSPRTTAGNTIYF
clone_size: NA; v_call: TRBV24-1; j_call: TRBJ2-7; d_call: NA; cdr3_nt: TGTGCCACCAGTGATTTACACATCAGGGATTCCTACGAGCAGTACTTC; cdr3_aa: CATSDLHIRDSYEQYF
clone_size: NA; v_call: TRBV9; j_call: TRBJ2-6; d_call: NA; cdr3_nt: TGTGCCAGCAGCGGACAGAACTCTGGGGCCAACGTCCTGACTTTC; cdr3_aa: CASSGQNSGANVLTF
clone_size: once; v_call: TRBV6-5; j_call: TRBJ2-7; d_call: TRBD1; cdr3_nt: TGTGCCAGCAGTTACTCGAGGACAGGGGACTACGAGCAGTACTTC; cdr3_aa: CASSYSRTGDYEQYF
clone_size: NA; v_call: TRBV18; j_call: TRBJ1-3; d_call: TRBD1; cdr3_nt: TGTGCCAGCTCACCGGGACAGGACTCCAGAAACACCATATATTTT; cdr3_aa: CASSPGQDSRNTIYF
clone_size: NA; v_call: TRBV28; j_call: TRBJ1-2; d_call: TRBD1; cdr3_nt: TGTGCCAGCAGGCCGGGACAGGAGGGTGGCTACACCTTC; cdr3_aa: CASRPGQEGGYTF
clone_size: NA; v_call: TRBV10-3; j_call: TRBJ2-3; d_call: TRBD2; cdr3_nt: TGTGCCATCACCCCGGGACTAGCGGGAGGGGGGGCCGTGGATACGCAGTATTTT; cdr3_aa: CAITPGLAGGGAVDTQYF
clone_size: NA; v_call: TRBV14; j_call: TRBJ2-1; d_call: NA; cdr3_nt: TGTGCCAGCAGCCTAAGGGGGGGCTACGAGCAGTTCTTC; cdr3_aa: CASSLRGGYEQFF
clone_size: NA; v_call: TRBV5-1; j_call: TRBJ2-5; d_call: NA; cdr3_nt: TGCGCCAGCAGCCAGGGGACGTATCAAGAGACCCAGTACTTC; cdr3_aa: CASSQGTYQETQYF
clone_size: NA; v_call: TRBV28; j_call: TRBJ1-2; d_call: TRBD1; cdr3_nt: TGTGCCAGCAGAACGGGACAGGGGGCCGGTGGCTACACCTTC; cdr3_aa: CASRTGQGAGGYTF
clone_size: NA; v_call: TRBV7-3; j_call: TRBJ2-7; d_call: TRBD2; cdr3_nt: TGTGCCAGCAGCTTAGTAGCGGGCCCTACCTACGAGCAGTACTTC; cdr3_aa: CASSLVAGPTYEQYF
clone_size: NA; v_call: TRBV6-2/TRBV6-3; j_call: TRBJ1-5; d_call: TRBD1; cdr3_nt: TGTGCCAGCAGTTCACAGGGGCGTCAGCCCCAGCATTTT; cdr3_aa: CASSSQGRQPQHF
clone_size: NA; v_call: TRBV11-2; j_call: TRBJ2-7; d_call: TRBD2; cdr3_nt: TGTGCCAGCAGCAAGAGGACTAGCGGGACATACGAGCAGTACTTC; cdr3_aa: CASSKRTSGTYEQYF
clone_size: NA; v_call: TRBV10-2; j_call: TRBJ2-5; d_call: NA; cdr3_nt: TGCGCCAGTGTGCCGAGACTAGTGTTGGAGACCCAGTACTTC; cdr3_aa: CASVPRLVLETQYF
clone_size: NA; v_call: TRBV11-3; j_call: TRBJ2-1; d_call: NA; cdr3_nt: TGTGCCAGCAGCTTGCGAGGGCCCGCTGGGTACAATGAGCAGTTCTTC; cdr3_aa: CASSLRGPAGYNEQFF
clone_size: NA; v_call: TRBV5-1; j_call: TRBJ1-5; d_call: TRBD1; cdr3_nt: TGCGCCAGCAGCCCCGGGACAGTACAGGAGGAGCCCCAGCATTTT; cdr3_aa: CASSPGTVQEEPQHF
clone_size: once; v_call: TRBV3-1/TRBV3-2; j_call: TRBJ2-5; d_call: TRBD1; cdr3_nt: TGTGCCAGCTCCGGGACAGCCGATGGAGAGACCCAGTACTTC; cdr3_aa: CASSGTADGETQYF
clone_size: NA; v_call: TRBV28; j_call: TRBJ2-3; d_call: TRBD1; cdr3_nt: TGTGCCAGCAGTTTCTTGGACAGGGTCGGGTCAGATACGCAGTATTTT; cdr3_aa: CASSFLDRVGSDTQYF
clone_size: NA; v_call: TRBV2; j_call: TRBJ1-2; d_call: TRBD1; cdr3_nt: TGTGCCAGCAGTACGACAGGGCAGGGCTACACCTTC; cdr3_aa: CASSTTGQGYTF
clone_size: NA; v_call: TRBV5-1; j_call: TRBJ2-4; d_call: TRBD1; cdr3_nt: TGCGCCAGCCGGACAGGGGAAATGACAGAAGCCAAAAACATTCAGTACTTC; cdr3_aa: CASRTGEMTEAKNIQYF
clone_size: NA; v_call: TRBV10-3; j_call: TRBJ2-3; d_call: TRBD2; cdr3_nt: TGTGCCATCCGTTTGGGAGGGCCCCCAGATACGCAGTATTTT; cdr3_aa: CAIRLGGPPDTQYF
clone_size: once; v_call: TRBV21-1; j_call: TRBJ1-4; d_call: NA; cdr3_nt: TGTGCCAGCAGTTTAAAGGGGGCACCAGGATTAAAACTGTTTTTT; cdr3_aa: CASSLKGAPGLKLFF
clone_size: NA; v_call: TRBV7-2; j_call: TRBJ2-1; d_call: TRBD2; cdr3_nt: TGTGCCAGCAGCTACCAACAAGGACTAGCGGGAGAGCAGTTCTTC; cdr3_aa: CASSYQQGLAGEQFF
clone_size: NA; v_call: TRBV3-1/TRBV3-2; j_call: TRBJ2-1; d_call: NA; cdr3_nt: TGTGCCAGCAGCCAACTAGCAAGTGAGCAGTTCTTC; cdr3_aa: CASSQLASEQFF
clone_size: NA; v_call: TRBV28; j_call: TRBJ1-2; d_call: NA; cdr3_nt: TGTGCCAGCAGTTCAGGGTACCGTGGCTACACCTTC; cdr3_aa: CASSSGYRGYTF
clone_size: NA; v_call: TRBV24-1; j_call: TRBJ2-3; d_call: TRBD2; cdr3_nt: TGTGCCACCAGCCCTAGCGGGATTCTTTCAGATACGCAGTATTTT; cdr3_aa: CATSPSGILSDTQYF
clone_size: NA; v_call: TRBV10-1; j_call: TRBJ2-3; d_call: NA; cdr3_nt: TGCGCCAGCAGTGAGCGGCAGACTCTCACAGATACGCAGTATTTT; cdr3_aa: CASSERQTLTDTQYF
clone_size: NA; v_call: TRBV5-6; j_call: TRBJ2-7; d_call: NA; cdr3_nt: TGTGCCAGCAGCTTGCCACTTAGGGGGTGGGGCGAGCAGTACTTC; cdr3_aa: CASSLPLRGWGEQYF
clone_size: NA; v_call: TRBV2; j_call: TRBJ2-5; d_call: NA; cdr3_nt: TGTGCCAGTGTATTGGGGAGCCAAGAGACCCAGTACTTC; cdr3_aa: CASVLGSQETQYF
clone_size: NA; v_call: TRBV11-3; j_call: TRBJ2-1; d_call: TRBD2; cdr3_nt: TGTGCCAGCAGCCCCTCTACTAGCGGGAGTAGGTATGAGCAGTTCTTC; cdr3_aa: CASSPSTSGSRYEQFF
clone_size: once; v_call: TRBV18; j_call: TRBJ2-2; d_call: TRBD2; cdr3_nt: TGTGCCAGCTCACCACCGACGGGAGGGCCGGGCACCGGGGAGCTGTTTTTT; cdr3_aa: CASSPPTGGPGTGELFF
clone_size: NA; v_call: TRBV11-2; j_call: TRBJ2-1; d_call: NA; cdr3_nt: TGTGCCAGCAGCTCAATACTAGGCGGACGATACAATGAGCAGTTCTTC; cdr3_aa: CASSSILGGRYNEQFF
clone_size: NA; v_call: TRBV19; j_call: TRBJ1-1; d_call: NA; cdr3_nt: TGTGCCAGTAGTTTCGTAGTGGGGGGAAACACTGAAGCTTTCTTT; cdr3_aa: CASSFVVGGNTEAFF